In its sample, the clone carrying this T cell receptor beta chain was seen a few times. The antigen remains undetermined. TCRdb analysed the 5' RACE reads with MiXCR anew, one entry per CDR3 protein. The sample yields 450,000 to 550,000 distinct CDR3 sequences, around a fifth seen once. This entry comes from a study of T cells after yellow fever vaccination. Germline loops: CDR1 SGHDT, CDR2 YYEEEE. The V end was cut by 0 bases, the J end by 5 bases, with 19 bases between. The CDR3 has 17 amino acids. General study points: Clones that expanded after primary vaccination mostly reappeared after the booster (roughly 97% CD4, approximately 85% CD8).

This chain joins TRBV5-6 and TRBJ2-3; tentatively, D is TRBD1 or TRBD2 (5 bases each). This sequence was found in a man aged 18 to 35 who received the YFV17D yellow fever vaccine. Specimen: PBMCs, collected approximately 22 days after the first yellow fever vaccination. For the CDR3, the DNA is TGTGCCAGCAGCTTGGCCGTGCATCGGGGCCGAGGAGATACGCAGTATTTT. It codes for CASSLAVHRGRGDTQYF.